The present entry profiles one TCR beta chain with its context. The sample comes from a study of identical twins. One entry per CDR3 protein, called by TCRdb with MiXCR from the 5' RACE reads. The profile covers around 570,000 distinct CDR3 sequences, with more than 9% appearing a single time and 2.5% to 3.5% taken by the ten largest. This CDR3 has 14 residues. Unmatched junction bases numbered 5, after V lost 5 bases and J lost 1 base. Germline V gene data show CDR1 as DFQATT and CDR2 as SNEGSKA (reference sequence). These same data were also listed under a study on yellow fever vaccine responses in identical twins.

Sample: PBMCs. The clonotype comes from a woman between 18 and 29 years old in good health. The chain joins TRBV20-1 to TRBJ2-1; 7 nucleotides match TRBD2. CDR3 loop: CSAGGGESYNEQFF. The CDR3, as DNA: TGCAGTGCTGGTGGGGGGGAGTCCTACAATGAGCAGTTCTTC.